This T cell receptor (beta chain) was retrieved from a study of T cell responses to AZD1222 COVID-19 vaccine. Overall study context: Pooling of second doses given at about 4 or about 12 weeks was done.

Regarding this clone: Its antigen is undetermined.

The CDR3 is 14 amino acids. The V end was cut by 0 bases, the J end by 3 bases, with 8 bases between. CDR1 is LGHDT, CDR2 YNNKEL, per germline (reference sequence). The table came from immunoSEQ multiplex PCR; TCRdb's copy has only in-frame clones and leaves some out. The sample shows about 100,000 clones, about 85% of them seen only once. Findings of the study overall: Dominant CD4 TCR responses targeted spike regions 160-218 and 743-854. Unmutated variant regions reportedly attract nearly half of all spike-specific TCRs. Females outnumbered males among donors, who were mostly white British; clonal diversity was possibly underestimated.

The specimen was peripheral blood, collected on day 0 of AZD1222 vaccination. The sequence derives from an adult in good health. The V call is TRBV3-1 (or the pseudogene TRBV3-2), the J call TRBJ1-2; D ambiguous. The DNA of the CDR3 is TGTGCCAGCAGCCAAGATGGGCGCTACTATGGCTACACCTTC. It translates to CASSQDGRYYGYTF.